This T cell receptor (beta chain) was captured in a study of Tregs in tolerant kidney transplant recipients. Study-level results: Donor-specific Treg expansion exceeded global Treg expansion in tolerant patients, suggesting antigen drive. Expanding Tregs on activated donor B cells appeared to best identify donor-specific TCRbeta clones. Validation in larger populations is needed because few patients were studied.

Comments on this clone: Its antigen is not identified. The DNA ends 3 residues before the CDR3 does, and the rest of the CDR3 is filled in from the germline J gene.

Unstimulated Tregs (CD4+CD25+CD127-) and CD4+CD25- non-Tregs were sorted from PBMCs. Here immunoSEQ multiplex PCR was the method, and the copy in TCRdb shows in-frame clones only, minus some. Recorded for this sample: tens of thousands of clones. The CDR3 consists of 17 residues. Trimming left V 4 bases short and J 2 bases short, with 18 bases between. Per germline, CDR1 LGHNA and CDR2 YNFKEQ. The receptor was derived from a human donor who received a combined kidney and bone marrow transplant. The chain links TRBV4-2 to TRBJ1-5; TRBD1 is a possible D gene (6 bases). The sequencing used CD4+ T cells from blood, collected before the transplant. The CDR3 sequence: CASSRRGGELGNQPQHF. The part of the CDR3 DNA that was read is TGTGCCAGCAGCCGGCGGGGGGGCGAGTTGGGCAATCAGCCC.